This T cell receptor (beta chain) was obtained from a study of blood T cells in healthy people across ages. The CDR3 runs 12 residues. V was cut by 8 bases and J by 2 bases, with 4 bases left in between. Germline loops: CDR1 MDHEN, CDR2 SYDVKM. A second about 7 to 12 cycle PCR used barcoded and J-beta primers. The template-switch adaptor was a 5' adaptor with 12 random nucleotides. It tagged each cDNA molecule. Every sample returned 2.5 million or more CDR3-containing paired-end reads. TCRdb independently ran MiXCR on the 5' RACE reads; one entry per CDR3 protein. The data hold approximately 800,000 distinct CDR3 sequences, with about 47% observed a single time. This clonotype has a count of ten or more. The antigen is unknown. Findings of the study overall: Researchers judged that diversity estimates from one million T cells fell short of true values.

The chain employs TRBV28 and TRBJ2-6, with D unresolved. The TCR comes from a man aged 80 or over in good health. The sample taken for sequencing was blood. DNA of the CDR3: TGTGCCAGCGGGACTGGGGCCAACGTCCTGACTTTC. This encodes CASGTGANVLTF.